This T cell receptor (beta chain) was sequenced during a study of shared clonotypes between healthy human individuals. Study information: Donors were two women and a few men aged 18 to 49.

Study-wide results and caveats: Owing to a small donor count, the genetic and exposure-history diversity represented was limited. Larger richness was generally estimated for naive than memory subsets. The naive CD4 repertoires of a few donors were compared, and around 4.7% of clonotypes were shared.

Measured with immunoSEQ multiplex PCR; TCRdb has only the in-frame clones, and not every one. Among 780,000 or so clones listed, roughly 72% were seen once. This clone has only a few counts. What it binds is not known. The CDR3 has 16 amino acids. Per germline, CDR1 SEHNR and CDR2 FQNEAQ (reference sequence). J lost 2 bases, V lost 6 bases, and 6 bases had no gene match. Input material: memory CD4+ T cells sorted from blood. Subset in this sample: CD45RA-negative fraction. The gene calls are TRBV7-9 and TRBJ2-1; 11 bases fit TRBD2. The sequence derives from a woman in her twenties or thirties in good health. DNA of the CDR3: TGTGCCAGCAGACCACTAGCGGGAGCCGCCTACAATGAGCAGTTCTTC. Residues: CASRPLAGAAYNEQFF.